Below, 25 T cell receptor beta chains from the same sample are listed, as sequenced in a study of blood T cell repertoires in COVID-19. Using immunoSEQ multiplex PCR, the repertoire was profiled, and TCRdb retains in-frame clones only, with some absent. The data show a few hundred thousand clones, 80% to 85% seen once. Sequenced input: PBMCs or T cells enriched from blood (not recorded which). The source is a man in his fifties who had recovered from COVID-19.

The chain couples TRBV12-5 to TRBJ1-5; D perhaps matches TRBD1 (6 bases). Looked up from germline, CDR1 is LGHNT and CDR2 is FRNRAP. V dropped 6 bases and J dropped 6 bases, with 12 bases sitting between them. CDR3 size: 13 residues. CDR3 DNA sequence: TGTGCTAGTGGGTCTCAGGGGATTCAGCCCCAGCATTTT. This translates into CASGSQGIQPQHF.

The V and J genes are TRBV5-4 and TRBJ1-6, with D possibly being TRBD1 (5 bases). This CDR3 region has 14 residues. The V gene lost 2 bases and the J gene lost 5 bases, with 8 bases spanning the gap. Germline CDR1 SGHNT, CDR2 YYREEE (reference sequence). CDR3: CASSFDSHNSPLHF. The DNA of the CDR3 is TGTGCCAGCAGCTTTGACAGTCATAATTCACCCCTCCACTTT.

V is TRBV6-5 and J is TRBJ2-1, with TRBD1 identical over 12 bases. The CDR3 runs to 15 residues. Per the germline V gene, CDR1 is MNHEY and CDR2 is SVGAGI. Losses at the gene ends were 6 bases for V and 6 bases for J; bases not matched to a gene: 6. The CDR3 nucleotides are TGTGCCAGCAGGAGTCCGGGACAGGGGGCCAATGAGCAGTTCTTC. Translating gives CASRSPGQGANEQFF.

V and J are TRBV9 and TRBJ1-5; D not certain. The CDR3 spans 14 residues. Trimming stripped 0 bases from V and 0 bases from J, with 4 bases between. Germline CDR1 reads SGDLS; CDR2 reads YYNGEE. The CDR3 reads CASSVGDSNQPQHF. The CDR3 region has the DNA TGTGCCAGCAGCGTAGGCGATAGCAATCAGCCCCAGCATTTT.

V is TRBV28 and J is TRBJ1-2, with D maybe TRBD1 (5 bases). V lost 3 bases and J 5 bases, leaving 13 bases between the germline ends. The CDR3 is 14 amino acids. Germline V gene sequence: CDR1 MDHEN, CDR2 SYDVKM. CDR3 protein: CASSFQGTQYGYTF. The CDR3 DNA reads TGTGCCAGCAGTTTCCAGGGAACACAATATGGCTACACCTTC.

The chain has TRBV19 and TRBJ1-2, with 9 nucleotides matching TRBD1. This CDR3 has 13 amino acids. J was trimmed by 2 bases and V by 10 bases; bases with no gene match: 5. Germline V gene lookup returns CDR1 LNHDA and CDR2 SQIVND (reference sequence). The CDR3: CATGGQGNYGYTF. The CDR3 nucleotides read TGTGCCACCGGTGGACAGGGGAACTATGGCTACACCTTC.

The chain couples TRBV29-1 to TRBJ2-7; no clear D gene. The V end lost 7 bases, the J end lost 6 bases, and 10 bases lay between the germline ends. The CDR3 runs 10 residues. Germline V gives CDR1 SQVTM, CDR2 ANQGSEA. CDR3 DNA: TGCAGCGGACGACTCGTCGAGCAGTACTTC. It codes for CSGRLVEQYF.

The rearrangement joins TRBV27 to TRBJ2-7; the D gene is possibly TRBD1 (5 bases). The germline V gene encodes CDR1 MNHEY and CDR2 SMNVEV (reference sequence). Trimming removed 4 bases at V and 5 bases at J, with 18 bases between. The CDR3 sequence is 15 residues long. The DNA for the CDR3 is TGTGCCAGCAGTTCCCATGGGGCCATTGGAAACGAGCAGTACTTC. It is translated as CASSSHGAIGNEQYF.

The chain joins TRBV29-1 to TRBJ2-1, with 11 bases that match TRBD2. The CDR3 is 16 residues long. V dropped 0 bases and J dropped 7; count of bases not matched to a gene: 8. Germline lookup yields CDR1 SQVTM and CDR2 ANQGSEA. The CDR3 DNA is TGCAGCGTTGAAGATTGGTCACTAGCGGGAGCTAATGAGCAGTTCTTC. It encodes CSVEDWSLAGANEQFF.

The V and J genes are TRBV5-1 and TRBJ1-2; 8 nucleotides match TRBD1. The CDR3 sequence is 15 residues long. Germline values: CDR1 SGHRS, CDR2 YFSETQ. The trim removed 3 bases at V and 7 bases at J, leaving 11 bases unmatched. CDR3 DNA: TGCGCCAGCAGCTCCGGGACAGGTAGAGGGTTTGGCTACACCTTC. Translated, it gives CASSSGTGRGFGYTF.

This clone has a single count. CDR3 residues: CASSGGGGTDTQYF. As DNA, the CDR3 is TGTGCCAGCAGTGGCGGAGGGGGCACAGATACGCAGTATTTT. The chain carries TRBV28 and TRBJ2-3, with D perhaps TRBD2 (6 bases). The CDR3 length is 14 residues. Deletions cut 5 bases from V and 1 base from J, with 10 bases between. The germline V gene has CDR1 MDHEN and CDR2 SYDVKM.

The chain couples TRBV7-3 to TRBJ2-7, with 8 bases identical to TRBD2. The J segment lost 6 bases and the V segment lost 0 bases, leaving 1 base of the junction unmatched. Germline V gene data show CDR1 as SGHTA and CDR2 as FQGTGA. There are 13 residues in the CDR3. CDR3 region: CASSLTAGGEQYF. CDR3 DNA: TGTGCCAGCAGCTTAACGGCGGGGGGCGAGCAGTACTTC.

This clone was seen more than once but under ten times. The rearrangement links TRBV7-3 to TRBJ2-2, with 7 bases identical to TRBD1. V shed 4 bases, J shed 4 bases, and the junction held 0 bases outside the gene matches. Germline V gene sequence: CDR1 SGHTA, CDR2 FQGTGA. The CDR3 is 13 residues long. CDR3 DNA sequence: TGTGCCAGCAGCTGGACAGGCACCGGGGAGCTGTTTTTT. Encoded protein: CASSWTGTGELFF.

The chain couples TRBV15 to TRBJ1-5, with D maybe TRBD1 (5 bases). This CDR3 has 16 amino acids. CDR1 is LNHNV, CDR2 YYDKDF, per germline (reference sequence). V lost 1 base and J lost 1, with 11 bases in between. CDR3 bases: TGTGCCACCAGCAGAGTAGTGCAGGGAAGCAATCAGCCCCAGCATTTT. It codes for CATSRVVQGSNQPQHF.

This clone was observed a handful of times. The chain couples TRBV16 to TRBJ1-5; D is unresolved. The CDR3 loop spans 14 amino acids. Germline V CDR1 and CDR2: KGHSY, FQNENV. V was pared by 7 bases and J by 3 bases, with 13 bases between. The CDR3, as DNA: TGTGCCAGCAAGGAAGACAATTACAATCAGCCCCAGCATTTT. Its translation: CASKEDNYNQPQHF. The variable domain in full, with the rest retrieved from reference TRBV16 and TRBJ1-5, is GEEVAQTPKHLVRGEGQKAKLYCAPIKGHSYVFWYQQVLKNEFKFLISFQNENVFDETGMPKERFSAKCLPNSPCSLEIQATKLEDSAVYFCASKEDNYNQPQHFGDGTRLSIL.

The rearrangement links TRBV27 to TRBJ2-5; 10 bases map to TRBD1. The germline V gene encodes CDR1 MNHEY and CDR2 SMNVEV (reference sequence). CDR3 length: 15 amino acids. The V gene end was trimmed by 5 bases and the J gene end by 6 bases; junction bases not matched to a gene: 9. This chain's CDR3 is CASSLLSGQGKTQYF. The CDR3 DNA reads as TGTGCCAGCAGTCTACTATCGGGACAGGGGAAGACCCAGTACTTC.

The gene calls are TRBV7-2 and TRBJ2-4; a weak D match, TRBD2 (5 bases). The CDR3 length is 15 residues. CDR1 and CDR2 from the germline V gene are SGHTA and FQGNSA. V shed 6 bases and J shed 3 bases, with 15 bases lying between them. The CDR3 nucleotides read TGTGCCAGCAGAGGTTCGGCACTAGGCAAAAACATTCAGTACTTC. Translated, it gives CASRGSALGKNIQYF.

The chain joins TRBV6-5 to TRBJ1-2; 7 bases line up with TRBD1. From germline, CDR1 is MNHEY and CDR2 SVGAGI. This CDR3 has 15 residues. Losses at the gene ends were 0 bases for V and 4 bases for J; bases not matched to a gene: 5. The CDR3 loop reads CASSYSSWDSYGYTF. DNA for the CDR3: TGTGCCAGCAGTTACTCCTCGTGGGACAGCTATGGCTACACCTTC.

The chain uses TRBV7-9 and TRBJ2-5; D is possibly TRBD2 (6 bases). The CDR3 sequence is 13 residues long. V lost 3 bases and J 4 bases, leaving 9 bases between the germline ends. CDR1 and CDR2 from the germline V gene are SEHNR and FQNEAQ (reference sequence). CDR3 nucleotide sequence: TGTGCCAGCAGCTTCGGAGGGAGAGAGACCCAGTACTTC. Amino acids: CASSFGGRETQYF. The whole variable domain, remainder taken from reference TRBV7-9 and TRBJ2-5, is DTGVSQNPRHKITKRGQNVTFRCDPISEHNRLYWYRQTLGQGPEFLTYFQNEAQLEKSRLLSDRFSAERPKGSFSTLEIQRTEQGDSAMYLCASSFGGRETQYFGPGTRLLVL.

V and J are TRBV11-1 and TRBJ2-2; 12 bases are shared with TRBD1. Germline V gene sequence: CDR1 SGHAT, CDR2 FQDESV (reference sequence). V gave up 5 bases and J gave up 6 bases; unmatched junction bases: 4. The CDR3 loop spans 15 amino acids. The CDR3 loop is CASSPGTGGPGELFF. The CDR3 nucleotides are TGTGCCAGCAGCCCCGGGACAGGGGGCCCCGGGGAGCTGTTTTTT.

V gene TRBV9 combines with J gene TRBJ1-1, with 8 bases that match TRBD1. Trimming at V came to 4 bases and at J to 4 bases, leaving 15 bases not matched to a gene. Looked up from germline, CDR1 is SGDLS and CDR2 is YYNGEE. This CDR3 is built from 17 residues. DNA for the CDR3: TGTGCCAGCAGCCCGCAGTGGGACCCGGGGACAGGCACTGAAGCTTTCTTT. This gives the protein CASSPQWDPGTGTEAFF.

V usage is TRBV2 and J usage is TRBJ2-7; TRBD1 matches 9 bases. Germline loops: CDR1 SNHLY, CDR2 FYNNEI. This CDR3 has 14 amino acids. Trimming cost V 7 bases and J 6 bases; bases outside gene matches: 10. The CDR3 region is CASNTGTGSLEQYF. The CDR3 DNA reads TGTGCCAGCAACACCGGGACAGGGTCTCTCGAGCAGTACTTC.

The CDR3 loop is CATSQGAREQYF. DNA for the CDR3: TGTGCCACCAGTCAGGGGGCAAGGGAGCAGTACTTC. This chain uses TRBV24-1 with TRBJ2-7; 8 bases are a match to TRBD1. Trimming cost V 6 bases and J 7 bases; bases outside gene matches: 4. This CDR3 is 12 amino acids long. Germline CDR1 is KGHDR and CDR2 is SFDVKD.

Regarding this clone: A clone one base away is much larger, so this may be a read error. The chain combines TRBV30 with TRBJ1-2; no clear D. Per germline, CDR1 GTSNPN and CDR2 SVGIG (reference sequence). The CDR3 is 11 amino acids. Trimming cost V 1 base and J 4 bases, with 4 bases left between them. In DNA form, the CDR3 reads TGTGCCTGGAGTGACAGCTATGGCTACACCTTC. Translated: CAWSDSYGYTF. Using reference TRBV30 and TRBJ1-2 for the parts outside the CDR3, the full variable domain is SQTIHQWPATLVQPVGSPLSLECTVEGTSNPNLYWYRQAAGRGLQLLFYSVGIGQISSEVPQNLSASRPQDRQFILSSKKLLLSDSGFYLCAWSDSYGYTFGSGTRLTVV.

The V call is TRBV6-6, the J call TRBJ1-6; a weak D match, TRBD1 (6 bases). Germline CDR1 and CDR2: MNHNY and SVGAGI (reference sequence). Trimming removed 11 bases from V and 14 bases from J, with 22 bases in between. CDR3 length: 13 residues. The CDR3 DNA sequence: TGTGCCGGGGCCTGGGGGGGCGGTTTAGCCCTCCACTTT. Its protein product is CAGAWGGGLALHF.